This T cell receptor beta chain was sequenced in a study of regulatory T cells in long-lasting Graves disease. Study findings and constraints: It was in persistent disease that TRBV28, TRBJ1-2 and TRBJ2-5 were favored. Relative to new patients (approximately 1,000), persistent patients exhibited greater sharing of public clonotypes (approximately 2,700).

The authors built TCR beta libraries using iRepertoire HTBI primers and Arm-PCR of CDR3 regions. A single record per CDR3 protein comes from TCRdb applying MiXCR to the multiplex PCR reads. The table includes 300,000 to 500,000 distinct CDR3 sequences, around 20% detected once. Per the germline V gene, CDR1 is SGHNT and CDR2 is YENEEA. The V and J ends lost 5 bases and 1 base respectively, with 21 bases between them. This CDR3 comprises 18 residues. This clonotype was counted at least ten times. Its target is unknown. The time point is: persistent/refractory GD, antithyroid drugs over 5 years with positive TRAb. PBMCs provided the RNA from which the TCR library was made.

This sequence originates from a female donor with Graves disease. V and J are TRBV11-3 and TRBJ1-5; D gene uncertain. Specimen: peripheral blood mononuclear cells (PBMCs), collected when the disease was refractory, from a patient treated with antithyroid drugs. The CDR3 coding sequence is TGTGCCAGCAGCGCTAAAAAAGTTGGTGTAGTAAGCAATCAGCCCCAGCATTTT. It is translated as CASSAKKVGVVSNQPQHF.